These 20 T cell receptor beta chains were all obtained from the same sample, sequenced in a study of CD8+CD57+ T cells in acquired aplastic anemia. Template material for TCR beta VDJ and CDR3 profiling consisted of genomic DNA. In TCRdb, the reads were re-called with MiXCR into one record per CDR3 protein. The sample records a few hundred thousand distinct CDR3 sequences, just under 70% being singletons. Sequencing was performed on sorted CD4+, CD8+, or CD8+CD57+ T cells (not recorded which) from PBMCs. The origin of the receptors is a human donor in good health, serving as a control.

This chain uses TRBV20-1 with TRBJ2-7, with no clear D. The CDR3 loop spans 12 amino acids. V shed 0 bases and J shed 6 bases, with 9 bases lying between them. Germline CDR1 reads DFQATT; CDR2 reads SNEGSKA (reference sequence). The CDR3 coding sequence is TGCAGTGCTAGAGATCAACGGGTCGAGCAGTACTTC. Translating it yields CSARDQRVEQYF.

This clonotype was observed many times. The chain couples TRBV7-7 to TRBJ1-1, with 7 bases lining up with TRBD1. There are 13 residues in the CDR3. V lost 2 bases and J lost 3; bases outside the gene matches: 0. The germline CDR1 and CDR2 sequences are SSHAT and FNYEAQ (reference sequence). CDR3 DNA: TGTGCCAGCAGCTTAACAGGGGACACTGAAGCTTTCTTT. Its protein product is CASSLTGDTEAFF.

Note on this clonotype: The junction departs from the called germline gene at one end, perhaps through a read error. The V call is TRBV7-8, the J call TRBJ1-2; D is ambiguous. Germline V gene data show CDR1 as SGHVS and CDR2 as FQNEAQ. The CDR3 sequence is 14 residues long. CDR3 loop: CASSVAGAGYGYTF. CDR3 DNA sequence: TGTGCCAGCAGCGTAGCGGGAGCGGGCTACGGCTACACCTTC.

The V and J genes are TRBV20-1 and TRBJ2-3, with D perhaps matching TRBD2 (6 bases). The CDR3 covers 13 residues. The ends were cut back, 3 bases at V and 7 bases at J, with 14 bases in the middle. The germline V gene has CDR1 DFQATT and CDR2 SNEGSKA (reference sequence). In nucleotides, the CDR3 is TGCAGTGCTAGCGAGTGGAGGGCCAATACGCAGTATTTT. It translates to CSASEWRANTQYF.

The chain has TRBV19 and TRBJ2-7, with 7 bases that match TRBD1. This CDR3 has 13 amino acids. The ends lost 3 bases at V and 7 bases at J; junction bases unmatched: 6. The germline gives CDR1 LNHDA, CDR2 SQIVND (reference sequence). The CDR3 here is CASSMLGGKEQYF. The CDR3 DNA sequence: TGTGCCAGTAGTATGTTAGGGGGCAAGGAGCAGTACTTC.

On this clonotype: A junction boundary mismatches the germline segment, possibly from a read error. The V call is TRBV7-3, the J call TRBJ2-2; either TRBD1 or TRBD2 may supply D (5 bases each). The CDR3 is 15 amino acids. Germline lookup yields CDR1 SGHTA and CDR2 FQGTGA. CDR3 sequence: CASSRQGSITGELFF. The CDR3 region has the DNA TGTGCCAGCAGCCGGCAGGGCAGTATCACCGGGGAGTTGTTTTTT.

CDR3 residues: CASKTRHAGGNQPQHF. The CDR3 region has the DNA TGTGCCAGCAAAACACGACATGCGGGGGGCAATCAGCCCCAGCATTTT. The chain combines TRBV6-1 with TRBJ1-5, with a possible D match to TRBD1 (5 bases). The germline V gene has CDR1 MNHNS and CDR2 SASEGT. This CDR3 is 16 amino acids long. V shed 7 bases and J shed 2 bases, with 18 bases lying between them.

The chain joins TRBV7-3 to TRBJ1-1; possible D gene TRBD1, 5 bases. Germline V gene lookup returns CDR1 SGHTA and CDR2 FQGTGA. V was trimmed by 8 bases and J by 14 bases, leaving 30 bases between them. This CDR3 is built from 15 residues. The CDR3 region is CASGSGGARGQEAFF. DNA for the CDR3: TGTGCCAGCGGTTCGGGCGGCGCGCGGGGCCAAGAGGCCTTCTTT. Full variable domain (missing parts from reference TRBV7-3 and TRBJ1-1): GAGVSQTPSNKVTEKGKYVELRCDPISGHTALYWYRQSLGQGPEFLIYFQGTGAADDSGLPNDRFFAVRPEGSVSTLKIQRTERGDSAVYLCASGSGGARGQEAFFGQGTRLTVV.

Comments on this clonotype: A read error may account for a junction end that differs from germline. V gene TRBV7-2 combines with J gene TRBJ1-2, with D possibly being TRBD1 (5 bases). The CDR3 totals 13 residues. Germline loops: CDR1 SGHTA, CDR2 FQGNSA. The CDR3 DNA sequence: TGTGCCAGCAGCTTGGGACCAGCCTCCTACGAGCAGTTC. Translated, it gives CASSLGPASYEQF.

The chain has TRBV29-1 and TRBJ1-1; D perhaps matches TRBD1 (6 bases). V was trimmed by 8 bases and J by 1 base, leaving 17 bases between them. This CDR3 is built from 14 residues. The germline V gene encodes CDR1 SQVTM and CDR2 ANQGSEA. The DNA for the CDR3 is TGCAGCATCCAAACGGCAGGGGAGAACACTGAAGCTTTCTTT. Its protein is CSIQTAGENTEAFF.

As for this clonotype: One junction end disagrees with the germline gene, perhaps due to a read error. The chain has TRBV7-2 and TRBJ2-2; D possibly corresponds to TRBD1 (7 bases). The CDR3 is 15 amino acids. Germline loops: CDR1 SGHTA, CDR2 FQGNSA. CDR3 in amino acids: CASSARTAGGRGEFF. In DNA form, the CDR3 reads TGTGCCAGCAGCGCCCGGACGGCCGGGGGCAGGGGGGAGTTCTTT.

The V call is TRBV7-2, the J call TRBJ2-7, with 12 bases fitting TRBD2. V dropped 1 base and J dropped 11; count of bases not matched to a gene: 9. Germline-derived CDR1 and CDR2 are SGHTA and FQGNSA. This CDR3 has 15 residues. This CDR3 is CASSLETSGGYNEYF. The CDR3 DNA follows: TGTGCCAGCAGCTTAGAGACTAGCGGGGGCTACAATGAGTACTTC. Full variable domain (outside the CDR3, taken from reference TRBV7-2 and TRBJ2-7): GAGVSQSPSNKVTEKGKDVELRCDPISGHTALYWYRQSLGQGLEFLIYFQGNSAPDKSGLPSDRFSAERTGGSVSTLTIQRTQQEDSAVYLCASSLETSGGYNEYFGPGTRLTVT.

CDR3 coding DNA: TGCAGTGCTCCACGAGAGGGCACAGATATCCACTTT. The encoded protein is CSAPREGTDIHF. J is TRBJ1-6 and V is TRBV20-1; D is unclear. CDR1 and CDR2 from the germline V gene are DFQATT and SNEGSKA (reference sequence). The CDR3 is 12 amino acids. Trimming removed 5 bases at V and 17 bases at J, with 19 bases between.

V gene TRBV5-8 combines with J gene TRBJ1-5, with unresolved D. The CDR3 has 14 amino acids. The germline gives CDR1 SGHTS, CDR2 YDEGEE. Deletions cut 1 base from V and 5 bases from J, with 10 bases between. Here the CDR3 DNA reads TGTGCCAGCAGCTTGCCCGTCAGCGATCAGCCCCAGCATTTT. Amino acids: CASSLPVSDQPQHF.

As regards this clonotype: At one of its ends the junction is not consistent with the germline gene, which may arise from a read error. The gene calls are TRBV15 and TRBJ1-1; D gene uncertain. CDR3 length: 14 amino acids. Germline V gives CDR1 LNHNV, CDR2 YYDKDF (reference sequence). CDR3 loop: CASSSPLVSPEAFF. Written as DNA, the CDR3 is TGTGCCAGCAGCAGTCCCCTGGTCAGCCCTGAAGCTTTCTTT.

The V and J genes are TRBV7-2 and TRBJ1-5, with D uncertain. This CDR3 contains 16 residues. Trimming pared 5 bases from V and 12 bases from J, leaving 26 bases between. From germline, CDR1 is SGHTA and CDR2 FQGNSA. The CDR3 reads CASSGRTIQSNQDQHF. The DNA of the CDR3 is TGTGCCAGCAGCGGCCGTACAATCCAGAGCAATCAGGACCAGCATTTT. The full variable domain, completed using reference TRBV7-2 and TRBJ1-5, is GAGVSQSPSNKVTEKGKDVELRCDPISGHTALYWYRQSLGQGLEFLIYFQGNSAPDKSGLPSDRFSAERTGGSVSTLTIQRTQQEDSAVYLCASSGRTIQSNQDQHFGDGTRLSIL.

This clonotype was counted once. V usage is TRBV15 and J usage is TRBJ1-6; a weak D match, TRBD1 (5 bases). V lost 10 bases and J 13 bases, leaving 23 bases between the germline ends. The CDR3 runs 14 residues. CDR1 and CDR2 from the germline V gene are LNHNV and YYDKDF (reference sequence). CDR3 DNA: TGTGCCATCAAGGTGGGGTGGGGGAACTCGCCCCTCCACTTT. This translates into CAIKVGWGNSPLHF.

The chain links TRBV7-9 to TRBJ2-1; 7 bases line up with TRBD1. Germline V gene lookup returns CDR1 SEHNR and CDR2 FQNEAQ (reference sequence). V trimming: 6 bases; J trimming: 9 bases; junction bases outside the gene matches: 11. The CDR3 is made up of 14 amino acids. CDR3 amino acids: CASRKTGAQGEQFF. CDR3 nucleotides: TGTGCCAGCAGGAAAACAGGGGCCCAGGGTGAGCAGTTCTTC.

Regarding this clonotype: A read error may produce the germline difference seen at one junction end. The rearrangement uses TRBV4-2 and TRBJ1-6; possibly TRBD1 for D (6 bases). CDR1 LGHNA and CDR2 YNFKEQ come from the germline V gene. There are 17 residues in the CDR3. CDR3 DNA sequence: TGTGACAGCAGCCAAGTAGTTCGGCAGGGGATGGACTCACCCCTCCACTTT. Residues: CDSSQVVRQGMDSPLHF.

V is TRBV9 and J is TRBJ1-5, with D perhaps TRBD1 or TRBD2 (6 bases each). The assigned J gene may be wrong: the sequence end matches TRBJ2-3 better. The V gene's germline CDR1 is SGDLS and CDR2 YYNGEE. This CDR3 is 14 amino acids long. The DNA of the CDR3 is TGTGCCAGCAGCGCACGTCCGGGGGCCAACGCCCAGTATTTT. Translating gives CASSARPGANAQYF.